The 4 T cell receptor beta chains reported below all come from one sample, sequenced in a study of CD8+ T cells in alopecia areata. Extraction and reverse transcription of RNA yielded cDNA as the sequencing template. Some clones are missing from TCRdb's copy, which holds only in-frame ones; the method was immunoSEQ multiplex PCR. This sample carries about 120,000 clones, around two fifths of them seen once, and the ten largest clones take 3.1%. The sequenced sample consisted of CD4+ T cells sorted from blood. These receptors were collected from a human donor with alopecia areata.

The V and J genes are TRBV4-3 and TRBJ2-2; the match to TRBD1 covers 7 bases. The V gene's germline CDR1 is LGHNA and CDR2 YSLEER. The CDR3 contains 15 residues. With 2 bases clipped from V and 4 bases from J, the junction kept 4 bases outside the gene matches. The CDR3 is CASSQFQGVTGELFF. The CDR3 region has the DNA TGCGCCAGCAGCCAATTTCAGGGGGTCACCGGGGAGCTGTTTTTT.

This clone was counted once. The chain couples TRBV2 to TRBJ2-5, with D possibly called TRBD1 or TRBD2 (5 bases each). Germline CDR1 reads SNHLY; CDR2 reads FYNNEI. The CDR3 is 18 residues long. V gave up 6 bases and J gave up 5 bases, with 28 bases separating them. The CDR3 region is CASRPNRITGARRETQYF. In DNA form, the CDR3 reads TGTGCCAGCAGACCAAATAGAATCACCGGGGCAAGAAGGGAGACCCAGTACTTC.

The V gene is TRBV25-1, the J gene TRBJ2-2; 8 bases are a match to TRBD2. Germline values: CDR1 MGHDK, CDR2 SYGVNS. Trimming cost V 4 bases and J 6 bases; bases outside gene matches: 10. The CDR3 spans 16 residues. The CDR3 nucleotides read TGTGCCAGCAGTGCACCCGGGGGGGTCGGATCCGGGGAGCTGTTTTTT. This encodes CASSAPGGVGSGELFF.

This chain connects TRBV4-1 to TRBJ2-1, with TRBD2 identical over 11 bases. Trimming at V came to 4 bases and at J to 0 bases, leaving 5 bases not matched to a gene. CDR3 length: 17 residues. Germline CDR1 and CDR2: MGHRA and YSYEKL. The CDR3 reads CASSPHTSGSSYNEQFF. The CDR3 coding sequence is TGCGCCAGCAGCCCCCACACTAGCGGGAGCTCCTACAATGAGCAGTTCTTC.